This TCR beta chain stems from a study of blood T cell repertoires in COVID-19. Study-wide context: Sites across the United States, Italy and Spain contributed samples from acute and convalescent COVID-19.

TCRdb's table, derived via immunoSEQ multiplex PCR, lists solely in-frame clones and lacks some. The repertoire holds approximately 310,000 clones, with roughly 91% as singletons. The V gene's germline CDR1 is SNHLY and CDR2 FYNNEI. The CDR3 is 10 residues long. Trimming left V 6 bases short and J 5 bases short, with 4 bases between. This clone was detected only once. Different DNA sequences within this sample yield the same CDR3. The sequenced sample consisted of peripheral blood. The gene calls are TRBV2 and TRBJ1-2; D uncertain. This receptor was identified in a middle-aged man with active or convalescent COVID-19. The CDR3: CASSLYGYTF. DNA of the CDR3: TGTGCCAGCAGCCTATATGGCTACACCTTC. Looking up the rest from reference TRBV2 and TRBJ1-2 gives the full variable domain: EPEVTQTPSHQVTQMGQEVILRCVPISNHLYFYWYRQILGQKVEFLVSFYNNEISEKSEIFDDQFSVERPDGSNFTLKIRSTKLEDSAMYFCASSLYGYTFGSGTRLTVV.